This entry features one T cell receptor beta chain sequence. Its antigen is currently unknown. Sequencing of TCR beta was undertaken in CD8+ and CD4+ T cells derived from blood. It was treatment-naive patients with stable or active relapsing-remitting disease who made up the multiple sclerosis controls. TEMRA cells were enriched by FACS, while CD8+ and CD4+ T cells were obtained through a negative isolation that was performed magnetically. With random hexamers, reverse transcription was performed on roughly 0.5 to 1 ug of RNA. Using its own MiXCR run on the immunoSEQ multiplex PCR reads, TCRdb lists one record per CDR3 protein. Here the sample spans some 140,000 distinct CDR3 sequences, over 75% being singletons. These data belong to a study of CD8 T cells in Susac syndrome. Study conclusions and caveats: The authors acknowledged that their TCR sequencing and HLA analysis involved a relatively small number of individuals.

The length of the CDR3 is 12 residues. The V end lost 1 base, the J end lost 10 bases, and 7 bases lay between the germline ends. J is TRBJ1-4 and V is TRBV12-3 or TRBV12-4; D is uncertain. The TCR comes from a human donor with multiple sclerosis. Sequenced sample: CD8+ T cells from PBMCs. The CDR3 region has the DNA TGTGCCAGCAGTTTAGACAAAGTAAAACTGTTTTTT. Its translation is CASSLDKVKLFF.